Listed here are 4 T cell receptor beta chains from one sample, sequenced in a study of blood T cell repertoires in COVID-19. The protocol was immunoSEQ multiplex PCR, while the TCRdb copy is restricted to in-frame clones and leaves out a portion. This table has approximately 69,000 clones, roughly 86% appearing once. Sequencing was done on a sample of peripheral blood. The receptors were gathered from a human donor in a cohort sampled during active COVID-19.

J is TRBJ1-5 and V is TRBV12-3 or TRBV12-4; D is ambiguous. The CDR3 extends over 13 amino acids. Trimming removed 3 bases at V and 11 bases at J, with 14 bases between. CDR3 protein: CASSLNAGLTQHF. In DNA, the CDR3 is TGTGCCAGCAGTTTGAATGCGGGTCTAACCCAGCATTTT.

This clone has just a few counts. The V and J genes are TRBV11-2 and TRBJ1-6; D is perhaps TRBD1 (5 bases). This CDR3 contains 16 residues. Per the germline V gene, CDR1 is SGHAT and CDR2 is FQNNGV. Trimming left V 5 bases short and J 7 bases short, with 18 bases between. CDR3 coding DNA: TGTGCCAGCAGCCGCGGGACTCTGGTAGGCAATTCACCCCTCCACTTT. The encoded protein is CASSRGTLVGNSPLHF.

This chain links TRBV6-4 with TRBJ2-2; TRBD1 might be the D (5 bases). The CDR3 runs to 15 residues. Deletions cut 2 bases from V and 0 bases from J, with 7 bases between. Germline V gene lookup returns CDR1 MRHNA and CDR2 SNTAGT. This CDR3 reads CASSDATANTGELFF. CDR3 sequence (DNA): TGTGCCAGCAGTGACGCGACAGCGAACACCGGGGAGCTGTTTTTT.

This chain links TRBV6-2 or TRBV6-3 with TRBJ2-7; 8 bases fit TRBD1. This CDR3 region has 15 residues. Trimming cost V 5 bases and J 1 base; bases outside gene matches: 7. Germline CDR1 is MNHEY and CDR2 is SVGEGT. The CDR3 sequence: CASSPRGRGSYEQYF. CDR3 nucleotides: TGTGCCAGCAGTCCCAGGGGGCGCGGGTCCTACGAGCAGTACTTC.